This note documents a single T cell receptor (beta chain) sequence. Its antigen is unidentified. Method: immunoSEQ multiplex PCR; TCRdb's copy keeps in-frame clones and lacks some. The sample lists 110,000 to 150,000 clones, approximately 90% occurring once. These data belong to a study of cytomegalovirus exposure and HLA in healthy donors. Study conclusions and caveats: In vitro assays verified that three CMV-associated chains recognized CMV antigens specifically.

CDR3 length: 14 residues. Looked up from germline, CDR1 is LNHDA and CDR2 is SQIVND (reference sequence). Trimming left V 6 bases short and J 5 bases short, with 13 bases between. The J gene is TRBJ1-4, the V gene TRBV19, with a weak D call TRBD1 (5 bases). The sequenced material came from PBMCs. This TCR derives from a woman aged 30 to 39 in good health and CMV-seropositive. The CDR3 DNA follows: TGTGCCAGTAGGCCGGCGGGGGGAAATGAAAAACTGTTTTTT. Its protein is CASRPAGGNEKLFF.